These 28 T cell receptor beta chains share one sample of origin, sequenced in a study of blood T cell repertoires in COVID-19. Clones were read by immunoSEQ multiplex PCR, and TCRdb kept only the in-frame ones, dropping some. This repertoire shows tens of thousands of clones, about four fifths found once; its top ten account for approximately 7.3%. Sequenced sample: peripheral blood. The receptors were sampled from a human donor in a cohort sampled during active COVID-19.

This chain joins TRBV7-8 and TRBJ1-5; 11 bases agree with TRBD1. J lost 4 bases, V lost 0 bases, and 8 bases had no gene match. CDR3 length equals 18 residues. Germline CDR1 and CDR2: SGHVS and FQNEAQ. CDR3 bases: TGTGCCAGCAGCTTAGCGTGGACAGGGGGCGTTAGTAATCAGCCCCAGCATTTT. Its protein product is CASSLAWTGGVSNQPQHF.

The chain combines TRBV5-1 with TRBJ1-1; maybe TRBD1 (6 bases). Germline V lookup: CDR1 SGHRS, CDR2 YFSETQ. V gave up 0 bases and J gave up 6 bases, with 12 bases separating them. The CDR3 has 14 amino acids. The CDR3 DNA sequence: TGCGCCAGCAGCTTGGACTGGGGGCGGCCTGAAGCTTTCTTT. Translated, it gives CASSLDWGRPEAFF.

The CDR3 DNA reads TGCAGTGCTAGTTCAGCGGGGGGGTACAATGAGCAGTTCTTC. The encoded protein is CSASSAGGYNEQFF. The gene calls are TRBV20-1 and TRBJ2-1; TRBD2 matches at 10 bases. Germline CDR1 is DFQATT and CDR2 is SNEGSKA (reference sequence). The CDR3 has 14 residues. The J segment lost 4 bases and the V segment lost 3 bases, leaving 3 bases of the junction unmatched.

V gene TRBV7-9 combines with J gene TRBJ2-1, with TRBD2 matching 12 bases. Germline CDR1 SEHNR, CDR2 FQNEAQ (reference sequence). J lost 2 bases, V lost 4 bases, and 6 bases had no gene match. The CDR3 length is 17 residues. The CDR3 nucleotides read TGTGCCAGCAGCTCCACGACTAGCGGGGGCCCCTACAATGAGCAGTTCTTC. Residues: CASSSTTSGGPYNEQFF. Variable domain in full (rest from reference TRBV7-9 and TRBJ2-1): DTGVSQNPRHKITKRGQNVTFRCDPISEHNRLYWYRQTLGQGPEFLTYFQNEAQLEKSRLLSDRFSAERPKGSFSTLEIQRTEQGDSAMYLCASSSTTSGGPYNEQFFGPGTRLTVL.

V gene TRBV5-1 combines with J gene TRBJ1-6; D gene unclear. V gave up 1 base and J gave up 0 bases, with 11 bases separating them. Looked up from germline, CDR1 is SGHRS and CDR2 is YFSETQ. This CDR3 spans 17 amino acids. The CDR3 here is CASSLHAESSYNSPLHF. The DNA of the CDR3 is TGCGCCAGCAGCTTGCATGCGGAAAGCTCCTATAATTCACCCCTCCACTTT. Filled out from reference TRBV5-1 and TRBJ1-6, the complete variable domain reads KAGVTQTPRYLIKTRGQQVTLSCSPISGHRSVSWYQQTPGQGLQFLFEYFSETQRNKGNFPGRFSGRQFSNSRSEMNVSTLELGDSALYLCASSLHAESSYNSPLHFGNGTRLTVT.

The genes are TRBV6-5 and TRBJ1-5, with D hard to call. The CDR3 is 15 amino acids. Germline V lookup: CDR1 MNHEY, CDR2 SVGAGI. V dropped 8 bases and J dropped 0 bases, with 14 bases sitting between them. The CDR3 bases are TGTGCCAGCGGAGACTTTTCTTATAGCAATCAGCCCCAGCATTTT. Residues: CASGDFSYSNQPQHF.

The chain couples TRBV24-1 to TRBJ2-2; 12 bases align to TRBD2. Germline assignment: CDR1 KGHDR and CDR2 SFDVKD. The V segment lost 4 bases and the J segment 6 bases; nucleotides outside the gene matches: 8. The CDR3 contains 17 residues. The CDR3 loop is CATSDPSGGAVAGELFF. In DNA, the CDR3 is TGTGCCACCAGTGACCCTAGCGGGGGGGCGGTTGCCGGGGAGCTGTTTTTT.

This clone was recorded once. The chain combines TRBV5-5 with TRBJ1-5, with 8 bases aligning to TRBD1. CDR3 length: 16 residues. Germline CDR1 and CDR2: SGHKS and YYEKEE (reference sequence). Losses at the gene ends were 0 bases for V and 4 bases for J; bases not matched to a gene: 6. The CDR3 reads CASSLAPGQANQPQHF. The CDR3 DNA reads TGTGCCAGCAGCTTGGCCCCGGGACAGGCAAATCAGCCCCAGCATTTT.

The sample holds a few counts of this clone. The rearrangement uses TRBV7-9 and TRBJ1-3; 8 bases map to TRBD1. The germline CDR1 and CDR2 sequences are SEHNR and FQNEAQ (reference sequence). The CDR3 covers 13 residues. V gave up 11 bases and J gave up 2 bases; unmatched junction bases: 5. In DNA, the CDR3 is TGTGCCGGGCAGGGGGCAGCTGGAAACACCATATATTTT. This sequence encodes CAGQGAAGNTIYF. Using reference TRBV7-9 and TRBJ1-3 for the parts outside the CDR3, the full variable domain is DTGVSQNPRHKITKRGQNVTFRCDPISEHNRLYWYRQTLGQGPEFLTYFQNEAQLEKSRLLSDRFSAERPKGSFSTLEIQRTEQGDSAMYLCAGQGAAGNTIYFGEGSWLTVV.

The chain is built from TRBV6-2 or TRBV6-3 and TRBJ1-5; perhaps TRBD1 as D (6 bases). Trimming shortened V by 0 bases and J by 2 bases, and 23 bases separated the two germline ends. Germline assignment: CDR1 MNHEY and CDR2 SVGEGT. CDR3 length: 20 amino acids. CDR3 coding DNA: TGTGCCAGCAGTTACTCGTCCGTGGGGGGACGGGGGGGCGGCAATCAGCCCCAGCATTTT. It translates to CASSYSSVGGRGGGNQPQHF.

The chain recombines TRBV6-5 with TRBJ1-6; no definite D call. V lost 7 bases, J lost 12 bases, and 16 bases lay in between. The germline V gene has CDR1 MNHEY and CDR2 SVGAGI. CDR3 length: 13 residues. CDR3 DNA sequence: TGTGCCAGCACCACCCCAAAGGGAGGACCCCTCCACTTT. This translates into CASTTPKGGPLHF.

This chain uses TRBV11-3 with TRBJ1-2; 8 positions agree with TRBD1. The CDR3 loop spans 15 amino acids. Losses at the gene ends were 7 bases for V and 5 bases for J; bases not matched to a gene: 12. The germline V gene has CDR1 SGHNT and CDR2 YENEEA. The CDR3 protein is CASTPQGGGSYGYTF. The CDR3 region has the DNA TGTGCCAGCACCCCACAGGGGGGGGGTTCTTATGGCTACACCTTC.

The J gene is TRBJ2-6, the V gene TRBV6-1; D gene unclear. The germline V gene encodes CDR1 MNHNS and CDR2 SASEGT. Trimming cost V 2 bases and J 0 bases, with 5 bases left between them. This CDR3 comprises 15 residues. CDR3 sequence reads: CASSESHSGANVLTF. The CDR3 region has the DNA TGTGCCAGCAGTGAATCCCACTCTGGGGCCAACGTCCTGACTTTC.

V usage is TRBV5-1 and J usage is TRBJ1-1; D possibly corresponds to TRBD1 (6 bases). CDR3 size: 11 residues. Germline assignment: CDR1 SGHRS and CDR2 YFSETQ. Deletions cut 8 bases from V and 3 bases from J, with 8 bases between. CDR3 sequence (DNA): TGCGCCAGTCAGGGGCACACTGAAGCTTTCTTT. It is translated as CASQGHTEAFF.

This clone was detected a few times. The chain couples TRBV3-1 (or the pseudogene TRBV3-2) to TRBJ1-1; the match to TRBD1 covers 8 bases. The germline V gene encodes CDR1 LGHDT and CDR2 YNNKEL (reference sequence). There are 14 residues in the CDR3. V trimming: 4 bases; J trimming: 7 bases; junction bases outside the gene matches: 8. CDR3 sequence reads: CASSPRDRGDEAFF. CDR3 coding DNA: TGTGCCAGCAGCCCCCGCGACAGGGGCGATGAAGCTTTCTTT.

This rearrangement joins TRBV11-2 to TRBJ2-3; D uncertain. Looked up from germline, CDR1 is SGHAT and CDR2 is FQNNGV. The CDR3 runs to 12 residues. The V end lost 5 bases, the J end lost 5 bases, and 8 bases lay between the germline ends. This chain's CDR3 is CASSPQRDTQYF. The CDR3 bases are TGTGCCAGCAGCCCACAAAGAGATACGCAGTATTTT.

In this sample, this clone turned up a few times. The V gene is TRBV11-2, the J gene TRBJ2-4; D is perhaps TRBD2 (6 bases). CDR3 size: 12 residues. V was trimmed by 5 bases and J by 7 bases, leaving 9 bases between them. Germline V gene lookup returns CDR1 SGHAT and CDR2 FQNNGV. The CDR3 loop reads CASSHGGNIQYF. The CDR3 region has the DNA TGTGCCAGCAGCCATGGGGGGAACATTCAGTACTTC. Supplemented by reference TRBV11-2 and TRBJ2-4, the full variable domain reads EAGVAQSPRYKIIEKRQSVAFWCNPISGHATLYWYQQILGQGPKLLIQFQNNGVVDDSQLPKDRFSAERLKGVDSTLKIQPAKLEDSAVYLCASSHGGNIQYFGAGTRLSVL.

J is TRBJ2-3 and V is TRBV3-1 (or the pseudogene TRBV3-2); D is undetermined. Germline V gives CDR1 LGHDT, CDR2 YNNKEL (reference sequence). The CDR3 is made up of 13 amino acids. Trimming stripped 1 base from V and 7 bases from J, with 9 bases between. The CDR3: CASSQAPSYTQYF. The CDR3 DNA reads TGTGCCAGCAGCCAAGCCCCTAGTTATACGCAGTATTTT.

The genes are TRBV5-5 and TRBJ2-5, with D possibly being TRBD1 (6 bases). V was trimmed by 5 bases and J by 4 bases, leaving 18 bases between them. CDR1 and CDR2 from the germline V gene are SGHKS and YYEKEE (reference sequence). CDR3 length equals 15 residues. The CDR3 DNA sequence: TGTGCCAGCAGGTTCTGGGGGCTCGAATTAGAGACCCAGTACTTC. Its protein is CASRFWGLELETQYF.

V usage is TRBV19 and J usage is TRBJ2-7; TRBD1 might be the D (5 bases). The V gene lost 8 bases and the J gene lost 2 bases, with 13 bases spanning the gap. The CDR3 is 13 amino acids. Germline lookup yields CDR1 LNHDA and CDR2 SQIVND (reference sequence). CDR3 bases: TGTGCCAGTGCCCCGGACACCACCTACGAGCAGTACTTC. The encoded protein is CASAPDTTYEQYF.

The rearrangement uses TRBV3-1 (or the pseudogene TRBV3-2) and TRBJ2-3; TRBD2 aligns across 8 bases. The V and J ends lost 3 bases and 2 bases, in that order; junction bases with no gene match: 7. The CDR3 is made up of 16 amino acids. CDR1 and CDR2 (germline): LGHDT, YNNKEL (reference sequence). CDR3: CASSHPSGPTTDTQYF. The CDR3, as DNA: TGTGCCAGCAGCCATCCTAGCGGGCCGACCACAGATACGCAGTATTTT.

This clone has more than one count but fewer than ten. V is TRBV7-2 and J is TRBJ2-7; D not resolved. Deletions cut 0 bases from V and 9 bases from J, with 9 bases between. The CDR3 is 12 residues long. Looked up from germline, CDR1 is SGHTA and CDR2 is FQGNSA. CDR3: CASSLAHPPQYF. The CDR3 DNA reads as TGTGCCAGCAGCTTAGCTCATCCCCCGCAGTACTTC.

This clone has only one observation. Here the CDR3 DNA reads TGTGCCAGCTCACCAATTCGGGATACGCAGTATTTT. Translated: CASSPIRDTQYF. V and J are TRBV18 and TRBJ2-3; the D is unclear. Germline V gives CDR1 KGHSH, CDR2 LQKENI. The CDR3 is made up of 12 amino acids. Trimming removed 2 bases from V and 6 bases from J, with 6 bases in between.

V and J are TRBV7-9 and TRBJ2-5, with no clear D. The CDR3 spans 14 residues. Germline CDR1 reads SEHNR; CDR2 reads FQNEAQ (reference sequence). Trimming removed 3 bases at V and 0 bases at J, with 8 bases between. The CDR3 reads CASSFATNQETQYF. In nucleotides, the CDR3 is TGTGCCAGCAGCTTCGCGACAAACCAAGAGACCCAGTACTTC.

This chain connects TRBV27 to TRBJ1-2; 9 bases are a match to TRBD1. CDR1 and CDR2 (germline): MNHEY, SMNVEV (reference sequence). J lost 5 bases, V lost 5 bases, and 12 bases had no gene match. The CDR3 spans 16 residues. CDR3 bases: TGTGCCAGCAGTCACGGGCCGGACAGGGGAGGATATGGCTACACCTTC. Its translation is CASSHGPDRGGYGYTF.

The V gene is TRBV5-1, the J gene TRBJ1-4, with TRBD1 identical over 9 bases. CDR1 is SGHRS and CDR2 is YFSETQ in the germline V gene. J gave up 5 bases and V 7 bases, and 6 bases lay outside the gene matches. CDR3 size: 14 residues. The CDR3 spells CASAWGQGNEKLFF. The CDR3 DNA follows: TGCGCCAGCGCTTGGGGACAGGGAAATGAAAAACTGTTTTTT.

The chain recombines TRBV19 with TRBJ2-7; TRBD1 matches 7 bases. J gave up 0 bases and V 4 bases, and 3 bases lay outside the gene matches. CDR1 is LNHDA and CDR2 is SQIVND in the germline V gene (reference sequence). CDR3 size: 14 residues. CDR3 residues: CASSTGTVSYEQYF. The CDR3 region has the DNA TGTGCCAGTAGTACCGGGACAGTCTCCTACGAGCAGTACTTC. Together with reference TRBV19 and TRBJ2-7, the CDR3 gives the full variable domain: DGGITQSPKYLFRKEGQNVTLSCEQNLNHDAMYWYRQDPGQGLRLIYYSQIVNDFQKGDIAEGYSVSREKKESFPLTVTSAQKNPTAFYLCASSTGTVSYEQYFGPGTRLTVT.

This chain joins TRBV4-2 and TRBJ1-2; D gene unclear. CDR3 length: 15 amino acids. Trimming took off 1 base at V and 0 bases at J, with 9 bases between the two ends. CDR1 LGHNA and CDR2 YNFKEQ come from the germline V gene. CDR3: CASSQVAVANYGYTF. CDR3 in DNA: TGTGCCAGCAGCCAAGTGGCAGTCGCTAACTATGGCTACACCTTC.